This TCR beta chain came from a study of T cells in Graves' hyperthyroidism and ophthalmopathy. This clonotype was counted many times. Cells are PBMCs isolated from around 10 ml of fresh blood. TCR beta CDR3 regions were amplified from RNA transcripts. Initially, a first-round RT-PCR of the TCR CDR3 employed the HTBI primer set. TCRdb processed the multiplex PCR reads anew with MiXCR; each CDR3 protein has one entry. The repertoire holds some 270,000 distinct CDR3 sequences, more than 20% seen once, with approximately 35% in the top ten. This receptor was obtained from a woman in her thirties or forties with Graves' ophthalmopathy. Source material: blood.

The CDR3 loop reads CASRKEGVWESYQPQHF. The DNA of the CDR3 is TGTGCCAGCAGGAAAGAGGGGGTATGGGAGTCGTATCAGCCCCAGCATTTT. The chain combines TRBV6-1 with TRBJ1-5; a possible D gene is TRBD1 (6 bases). From germline, CDR1 is MNHNS and CDR2 SASEGT. Trimming shortened V by 6 bases and J by 5 bases, and 23 bases separated the two germline ends. This CDR3 comprises 17 residues.